Shown below are 28 T cell receptor beta chains from a single sample sequenced in a study of T cell repertoires in cytomegalovirus infection. MiXCR was run by TCRdb on the reads, yielding one entry per CDR3 protein. The top ten clones hold roughly 19% of a sample with 250,000 to 300,000 distinct CDR3 sequences, under 25% of them seen once. Their antigens are not known. Material: cultured PBMCs, obtained from culture after CMV antigen stimulation. The receptors were sampled from a human donor in good health (CMV status not recorded). Some clones in this sample may be carry-over from other donors' samples.

This clonotype was recorded many times. The rearrangement links TRBV7-2 to TRBJ1-1; TRBD1 matches 9 bases. The length of the CDR3 is 13 residues. V was pared by 5 bases and J by 4 bases, with 2 bases of the junction left unmatched. Per germline, CDR1 SGHTA and CDR2 FQGNSA. The DNA of the CDR3 is TGTGCCAGCAGCCAGACAGGGGGCACTGAAGCTTTCTTT. It yields the protein CASSQTGGTEAFF.

This clonotype was seen ten or more times. J is TRBJ1-1 and V is TRBV29-1, with TRBD1 as a possible D gene (6 bases). V was cut by 6 bases and J by 0 bases, with 8 bases left in between. This CDR3 region has 12 residues. CDR1 SQVTM and CDR2 ANQGSEA come from the germline V gene. In DNA, the CDR3 is TGCAGCGTCCGGACAGTGAACACTGAAGCTTTCTTT. Protein: CSVRTVNTEAFF.

This rearrangement joins TRBV7-3 to TRBJ2-1; D is undetermined. This CDR3 has 15 residues. V was clipped by 2 bases and J by 0 bases, with 8 bases between them. Per germline, CDR1 SGHTA and CDR2 FQGTGA. CDR3 nucleotides: TGTGCCAGCAGCTTACCAGGAGCCTCCTACAATGAGCAGTTCTTC. As protein: CASSLPGASYNEQFF.

There are a few counts of this clonotype. The genes are TRBV12-3 or TRBV12-4 and TRBJ2-2, with 9 bases aligning to TRBD2. The CDR3 has 15 amino acids. Unmatched junction bases numbered 6, after V lost 4 bases and J lost 6 bases. The chain's CDR3 is CASSSLRGRAGELFF. CDR3 sequence (DNA): TGTGCCAGCAGTTCCTTACGCGGGAGGGCCGGGGAGCTGTTTTTT.

This clonotype has a handful of counts. DNA for the CDR3: TGTGCCAGCAGGTCGCGGGGAGAGGGCACTGAAGCTTTCTTT. Translating it yields CASRSRGEGTEAFF. The J gene is TRBJ1-1, the V gene TRBV7-3, with D unclear. V lost 6 bases and J lost 4, with 15 bases in between. Looked up from germline, CDR1 is SGHTA and CDR2 is FQGTGA. The CDR3 totals 14 residues.

This clonotype was detected a few times. The rearrangement links TRBV7-2 to TRBJ2-1; TRBD2 might be the D (6 bases). Germline assignment: CDR1 SGHTA and CDR2 FQGNSA. This CDR3 comprises 15 residues. Trimming removed 5 bases from V and 15 bases from J, with 26 bases in between. This chain's CDR3 is CASSAPTGLSVIGFF. The CDR3 region has the DNA TGTGCCAGCAGCGCGCCCACGGGACTCTCGGTAATAGGGTTCTTC. Full variable domain (remainder filled in from reference TRBV7-2 and TRBJ2-1): GAGVSQSPSNKVTEKGKDVELRCDPISGHTALYWYRQSLGQGLEFLIYFQGNSAPDKSGLPSDRFSAERTGGSVSTLTIQRTQQEDSAVYLCASSAPTGLSVIGFFGPGTRLTVL.

The chain has TRBV19 and TRBJ2-1; a possible D gene is TRBD2 (6 bases). Trimming took off 4 bases at V and 7 bases at J, with 11 bases between the two ends. This CDR3 has 13 residues. The germline CDR1 and CDR2 sequences are LNHDA and SQIVND (reference sequence). The DNA for the CDR3 is TGTGCCAGTAGTAGGGTAGCGGAGAATGAGCAGTTCTTC. Translated: CASSRVAENEQFF.

Many counts were recorded for this clonotype. The chain couples TRBV7-8 to TRBJ2-7; 9 bases map to TRBD1. Germline V gene sequence: CDR1 SGHVS, CDR2 FQNEAQ. The CDR3 consists of 15 residues. Germline trimming cut 5 bases from V and 2 bases from J; bases unmatched to any gene: 7. CDR3 DNA: TGTGCCAGCAGCGTGCCGGGACAGGGAACCTACGAGCAGTACGTC. It codes for CASSVPGQGTYEQYV.

Ten or more counts support this clonotype. J is TRBJ1-5 and V is TRBV7-2; maybe TRBD1 (5 bases). Germline V gene data show CDR1 as SGHTA and CDR2 as FQGNSA. With 0 bases removed from V and 5 bases from J, the gap between germline ends came to 11 bases. The CDR3 contains 15 residues. CDR3 region: CASSLAIGVDQPQHF. The CDR3 DNA reads TGTGCCAGCAGCTTAGCAATAGGGGTGGATCAGCCCCAGCATTTT.

The gene calls are TRBV12-3 or TRBV12-4 and TRBJ1-1; 8 nucleotides match TRBD1. The CDR3 spans 13 residues. With V trimmed by 4 bases and J by 10 bases, 8 bases remained unmatched. The CDR3 coding sequence is TGTGCCAGCAGTTCCTCAGGGGGCGTGAGAGCTTTCTTT. Translating it yields CASSSSGGVRAFF.

The rearrangement joins TRBV20-1 to TRBJ2-5; 12 positions match TRBD1. Per the germline V gene, CDR1 is DFQATT and CDR2 is SNEGSKA (reference sequence). The CDR3 runs to 15 residues. Trimming removed 6 bases from V and 2 bases from J; junction bases left unmatched: 7. The CDR3 here is CSAQGQGAEQETQYF. The CDR3 nucleotides read TGCAGTGCCCAGGGACAGGGGGCCGAGCAAGAGACCCAGTACTTC.

This clonotype was recorded a few times. The chain recombines TRBV11-2 with TRBJ1-1, with no clear D. CDR3 length equals 13 residues. Germline CDR1 and CDR2: SGHAT and FQNNGV. V shed 5 bases and J shed 3 bases, with 10 bases lying between them. The CDR3 reads CASSVSRYTEAFF. The CDR3, as DNA: TGTGCCAGCAGCGTGAGCCGTTACACTGAAGCTTTCTTT.

This clonotype was seen a few times. The V gene is TRBV6-2 or TRBV6-3, the J gene TRBJ2-1; tentative D call: TRBD1 (5 bases). The CDR3 sequence is 15 residues long. Germline V gene sequence: CDR1 MNHEY, CDR2 SVGEGT. Deletions cut 0 bases from V and 7 bases from J, with 13 bases between. In DNA, the CDR3 is TGTGCCAGCAGTTACTCTGTTAGGGGAACGAATGAGCAGTTCTTC. Encoded protein: CASSYSVRGTNEQFF.

To note about this clonotype: A much larger clone is a single base away; this may be a read error. V usage is TRBV12-3 or TRBV12-4 and J usage is TRBJ2-3; D is ambiguous. This CDR3 spans 14 amino acids. CDR3 DNA: TGTGCCAGCAGTCCGGATTACGGCACAGATATGCAGTATTTT. As protein: CASSPDYGTDMQYF.

J is TRBJ1-1 and V is TRBV6-6; the D is unclear. This CDR3 region has 12 residues. V was shortened by 4 bases and J by 6 bases, with 9 bases between the two germline ends. CDR1 and CDR2 from the germline V gene are MNHNY and SVGAGI (reference sequence). The CDR3 nucleotides read TGTGCCAGCAGTTTTATATTAGCTGAAGCTTTCTTT. This sequence encodes CASSFILAEAFF.

The chain employs TRBV7-6 and TRBJ2-5; D might be TRBD1 (6 bases). This CDR3 has 15 amino acids. Looked up from germline, CDR1 is SGHVS and CDR2 is FNYEAQ. Trimming pared 7 bases from V and 4 bases from J, leaving 19 bases between. Here the CDR3 reads CASTPGGRGRETQYF. Here the CDR3 DNA reads TGTGCCAGCACCCCCGGTGGCAGGGGAAGAGAGACCCAGTACTTC.

This chain links TRBV12-3 or TRBV12-4 with TRBJ1-5; 10 bases align to TRBD1. The CDR3 sequence is 17 residues long. V lost 5 bases to trimming and J lost 6 bases; unmatched junction nucleotides: 13. The CDR3 DNA follows: TGTGCCAGCAGTGGAAGGGACGGGACAGGGGAGGTTCAGCCCCAGCATTTT. The encoded protein is CASSGRDGTGEVQPQHF.

This clonotype was found many times. CDR3 in amino acids: CASSFNVKSDAFF. DNA of the CDR3: TGTGCCAGCAGCTTTAACGTTAAGTCGGATGCTTTCTTT. This chain uses TRBV7-2 with TRBJ1-1; D not resolved. Looked up from germline, CDR1 is SGHTA and CDR2 is FQGNSA. The CDR3 totals 13 residues. V was trimmed by 3 bases and J by 11 bases, leaving 16 bases between them.

V is TRBV10-3 and J is TRBJ2-5; 9 nucleotides match TRBD1. CDR3 length: 14 amino acids. From germline, CDR1 is ENHRY and CDR2 SYGVKD. Trimming cost V 2 bases and J 4 bases; bases outside gene matches: 2. Here the CDR3 reads CAISEDRGVETQYF. Written as DNA, the CDR3 is TGTGCCATCAGTGAGGACAGGGGGGTAGAGACCCAGTACTTC.

V gene TRBV25-1 combines with J gene TRBJ2-1, with D possibly called TRBD1 or TRBD2 (6 bases each). The CDR3 runs 13 residues. V was cut by 1 base and J by 8 bases, with 9 bases left in between. Germline-derived CDR1 and CDR2 are MGHDK and SYGVNS. Here the CDR3 reads CASSESGAHEQFF. For the CDR3, the DNA is TGTGCCAGCAGTGAATCGGGGGCCCATGAGCAGTTCTTC.

This clonotype was observed at least ten times. V is TRBV4-2 and J is TRBJ2-4; tentatively, D is TRBD2 (6 bases). V was shortened by 1 base and J by 5 bases, with 15 bases between the two germline ends. The V gene's germline CDR1 is LGHNA and CDR2 YNFKEQ. CDR3 length: 16 residues. This chain's CDR3 is CASSQAPGLGQNIQYF. CDR3 in DNA: TGTGCCAGCAGCCAAGCCCCGGGACTGGGTCAAAACATTCAGTACTTC.

The chain joins TRBV7-2 to TRBJ2-3, with TRBD2 matching 9 bases. The CDR3 sequence is 14 residues long. Trimming took 8 bases from V and 1 from J; bases not matched to a gene: 4. Per the germline V gene, CDR1 is SGHTA and CDR2 is FQGNSA. CDR3 DNA: TGTGCCAGCTCGCGGGAGGGACGCACAGATACGCAGTATTTT. Protein product: CASSREGRTDTQYF.

The chain is built from TRBV6-2 or TRBV6-3 and TRBJ2-7; D is uncertain. CDR3 length equals 14 residues. V lost 7 bases and J 2 bases, leaving 15 bases between the germline ends. Germline V gives CDR1 MNHEY, CDR2 SVGEGT. The CDR3 protein is CASTTEAGTYEQYV. For the CDR3, the DNA is TGTGCCAGCACCACAGAGGCAGGAACCTACGAGCAGTACGTC.

This clonotype was seen more than once but under ten times. This chain joins TRBV12-5 and TRBJ2-1, with 13 bases lining up with TRBD2. J was trimmed by 0 bases and V by 1 base; bases with no gene match: 6. CDR3 length equals 19 residues. Germline CDR1 reads LGHNT; CDR2 reads FRNRAP. The DNA for the CDR3 is TGTGCTAGTGGTTTGGGACGAGGGACTAGCGGGGTCTCCTACAATGAGCAGTTCTTC. It specifies CASGLGRGTSGVSYNEQFF.

In regard to this clonotype: This may be a read error: a much more frequent sequence differs by one nucleotide. The genes are TRBV7-3 and TRBJ2-3; D unresolved. With 4 bases removed from V and 4 bases from J, the gap between germline ends came to 21 bases. Germline values: CDR1 SGHTA, CDR2 FQGTGA. This CDR3 region has 17 residues. CDR3 residues: CASSSPPDKADPDTQYF. In DNA form, the CDR3 reads TGTGCCAGCAGCTCCCCCCCCGACAAAGCAGACCCAGATACGCAGTATTTT.

This clonotype was seen a few times. The CDR3 protein is CASSLGRSEKLFF. As DNA, the CDR3 is TGTGCCAGCAGCCTCGGAAGAAGTGAAAAACTGTTTTTT. The V and J genes are TRBV6-5 and TRBJ1-4; D is unresolved. The germline V gene has CDR1 MNHEY and CDR2 SVGAGI. V lost 6 bases to trimming and J lost 7 bases, with 12 bases between them. CDR3 length: 13 residues.

This clonotype was counted a few times. The chain is built from TRBV20-1 and TRBJ2-2; 12 bases agree with TRBD2. This CDR3 region has 13 residues. The J segment lost 5 bases and the V segment lost 7 bases, leaving 2 bases of the junction unmatched. From germline, CDR1 is DFQATT and CDR2 SNEGSKA (reference sequence). This CDR3 is CSGGLAGTGELFF. The DNA of the CDR3 is TGCAGTGGAGGACTAGCGGGGACCGGGGAGCTGTTTTTT.

The rearrangement joins TRBV27 to TRBJ2-1, with D perhaps being TRBD1 or TRBD2 (5 bases each). V lost 5 bases to trimming and J lost 10 bases, with 9 bases between them. The CDR3 is 11 residues long. Germline V gives CDR1 MNHEY, CDR2 SMNVEV (reference sequence). The CDR3 loop reads CASSRGREQFF. Here the CDR3 DNA reads TGTGCCAGCAGTCGGGGACGGGAGCAGTTCTTC.